One sample yielded the 9 T cell receptor beta chains listed below, sequenced in a study of stem cell transplantation in POMP-related autoinflammatory disease. Overall study findings and caveats: In patients with PRAID, every analyzed T-cell subset tended to show lower diversity and higher clonality. Fewer unique TRB V-J gene pairings were identified in patients with PRAID.

These receptors are not linked to any known antigen. TCRdb's table, derived via immunoSEQ multiplex PCR, lists solely in-frame clones and lacks some. The table lists under 11,000 clones, around 84% of them singletons. This specimen consisted of CD8+ T cells from PBMCs, obtained before stem cell transplantation. These receptors all come from a human donor with POMP-related autoinflammation and immune dysregulation (PRAID).

The chain has TRBV5-5 and TRBJ2-5, with D perhaps TRBD1 or TRBD2 (6 bases each). Germline V lookup: CDR1 SGHKS, CDR2 YYEKEE (reference sequence). V was pared by 0 bases and J by 7 bases, with 31 bases between. This CDR3 is 20 amino acids long. In DNA, the CDR3 is TGTGCCAGCAGCTTGGTTTTGCTCATGGGGGCTAGCGAGAGGGAAGGGACCCAGTACTTC. Amino acids: CASSLVLLMGASEREGTQYF.

V usage is TRBV7-9 and J usage is TRBJ1-1; D perhaps matches TRBD1 (6 bases). V lost 2 bases and J lost 0, with 7 bases in between. This CDR3 region has 14 residues. The germline V gene has CDR1 SEHNR and CDR2 FQNEAQ (reference sequence). CDR3 nucleotide sequence: TGTGCCAGCAGCTTAAGGACAGTGAACACTGAAGCTTTCTTT. Translation: CASSLRTVNTEAFF.

V and J are TRBV19 and TRBJ2-1; D uncertain. This CDR3 is built from 11 residues. CDR1 LNHDA and CDR2 SQIVND come from the germline V gene (reference sequence). Trimming took off 7 bases at V and 3 bases at J, with 4 bases between the two ends. For the CDR3, the DNA is TGTGCCAGTAAGGACTACAATGAGCAGTTCTTC. Its translation is CASKDYNEQFF.

This clone was detected only a few times. The genes are TRBV4-1 and TRBJ1-2; a possible D gene is TRBD1 (5 bases). This CDR3 is built from 17 residues. V was pared by 0 bases and J by 4 bases, with 18 bases between. Germline V gene sequence: CDR1 MGHRA, CDR2 YSYEKL. The CDR3 coding sequence is TGCGCCAGCAGCCAAGATGGTGCCGGCGGGGGTTCCTATGGCTACACCTTC. This codes for CASSQDGAGGGSYGYTF.

The chain links TRBV5-6 to TRBJ2-5; TRBD2 matches at 14 bases. V lost 4 bases, J lost 5 bases, and 7 bases stayed unmatched. The CDR3 consists of 16 residues. Germline V gene lookup returns CDR1 SGHDT and CDR2 YYEEEE. CDR3 bases: TGTGCCAGCAGCGAGGGACTAGCGGGAGTAGGTGAGACCCAGTACTTC. Its translation: CASSEGLAGVGETQYF.

The chain joins TRBV29-1 to TRBJ2-3, with a weak D call TRBD1 (5 bases). Germline CDR1 is SQVTM and CDR2 is ANQGSEA. The length of the CDR3 is 12 residues. Deletions cut 4 bases from V and 1 base from J, with 6 bases between. CDR3 amino acids: CSVVGGTDTQYF. The CDR3, as DNA: TGCAGCGTTGTAGGGGGCACAGATACGCAGTATTTT.

This rearrangement joins TRBV27 to TRBJ2-1; 12 positions match TRBD2. The CDR3 covers 15 residues. CDR1 and CDR2 (germline): MNHEY, SMNVEV (reference sequence). The V gene end was trimmed by 5 bases and the J gene end by 9 bases; junction bases not matched to a gene: 8. The CDR3 loop is CASSVLAGGSGEQFF. In DNA, the CDR3 is TGTGCCAGCAGTGTACTAGCGGGAGGCTCTGGTGAGCAGTTCTTC.

This clone was counted only a few times. The rearrangement joins TRBV11-3 to TRBJ1-6; D not resolved. Germline CDR1 reads SGHNT; CDR2 reads YENEEA. V gave up 0 bases and J gave up 7 bases, with 4 bases separating them. CDR3 length equals 13 residues. In DNA, the CDR3 is TGTGCCAGCAGCTTAGATCCAAATTCACCCCTCCACTTT. This sequence encodes CASSLDPNSPLHF.

The chain links TRBV6-5 to TRBJ1-5, with a weak D call TRBD1 (5 bases). The CDR3 runs to 14 residues. V lost 5 bases to trimming and J lost 4 bases, with 12 bases between them. Germline-derived CDR1 and CDR2 are MNHEY and SVGAGI. DNA for the CDR3: TGTGCCAGCAGTCCCTTGGGGGGGAATCAGCCCCAGCATTTT. The encoded protein is CASSPLGGNQPQHF.